In this sample, the clone carrying this T cell receptor beta chain turned up a few times. The record originates from a study of blood T cell repertoires in COVID-19. Study-level background: Sites across the United States, Italy and Spain contributed samples from acute and convalescent COVID-19. PBMCs, B-cell-depleted T cells, or T cells were the source of the cDNA or gDNA that made up the material.

This CDR3 region has 16 residues. Trimming at V came to 8 bases and at J to 4 bases, leaving 16 bases not matched to a gene. CDR1 is SGHTA and CDR2 is FQGNSA in the germline V gene. Authors' analysis steps: Cell counts per sample came from amplifying reference gene primers. Produced via immunoSEQ multiplex PCR; TCRdb's table is partial and in-frame only. V, J and clone size were drawn from that table, and D and trimming were deduced from the DNA. The sample records 120,000 or so clones, over 60% being singletons. The chain joins TRBV7-2 to TRBJ1-1, with TRBD1 matching over 7 bases. Sequencing used peripheral blood. This TCR derives from a woman aged 80 or over with acute or convalescent COVID-19. CDR3 nucleotide sequence: TGTGCCAGCTACCGGGGGGGTACAGGGGAGGGCACTGAAGCTTTCTTT. Amino acid sequence: CASYRGGTGEGTEAFF.